What follows are 32 T cell receptor beta chains derived from one specimen sequenced in a study of cytomegalovirus exposure and HLA in healthy donors. The PCR contained 60 Vbeta and 13 Jbeta primers. TCRdb keeps only in-frame clones here, not all; method: immunoSEQ multiplex PCR. The data hold roughly 43,000 clones, with around 62% observed a single time. Material for sequencing was PBMCs. The receptor source for this set is a human donor in good health.

This clone was detected a few times. The J gene is TRBJ1-5, the V gene TRBV10-3; D may be TRBD1 (6 bases). V was trimmed by 4 bases and J by 6 bases, leaving 19 bases between them. In germline, CDR1 is ENHRY, CDR2 SYGVKD. This CDR3 has 16 amino acids. CDR3: CAISASPGVSGQPQHF. CDR3 in DNA: TGTGCCATCAGTGCTTCCCCAGGGGTGAGTGGTCAGCCCCAGCATTTT.

This clone was found a few times. The V and J genes are TRBV7-2 and TRBJ2-7, with TRBD2 as a possible D gene (6 bases). CDR3 length: 14 amino acids. Trimming left V 0 bases short and J 5 bases short, with 11 bases between. Germline CDR1 SGHTA, CDR2 FQGNSA. In DNA form, the CDR3 reads TGTGCCAGCAGCTTAGCGGGACTCCCGAACGAGCAGTACTTC. This sequence encodes CASSLAGLPNEQYF.

This clone showed up just a few times. The V and J genes are TRBV7-2 and TRBJ1-2; 9 bases line up with TRBD1. Trimming took 5 bases from V and 2 from J; bases not matched to a gene: 9. This CDR3 has 16 residues. CDR1 is SGHTA and CDR2 is FQGNSA in the germline V gene. CDR3 loop: CASSPLGQGGNYGYTF. The CDR3 DNA is TGTGCCAGCAGCCCATTGGGACAGGGAGGAAACTATGGCTACACCTTC.

Only a few counts were recorded for this clone. This sequence joins TRBV9 and TRBJ2-1; 9 bases fit TRBD2. Losses at the gene ends were 1 base for V and 4 bases for J; bases not matched to a gene: 0. This CDR3 is 14 amino acids long. CDR1 SGDLS and CDR2 YYNGEE come from the germline V gene. For the CDR3, the DNA is TGTGCCAGCAGCGTAAGCGGGGGGTACAATGAGCAGTTCTTC. Translation: CASSVSGGYNEQFF. Complete variable domain (other parts from reference TRBV9 and TRBJ2-1): DSGVTQTPKHLITATGQRVTLRCSPRSGDLSVYWYQQSLDQGLQFLIQYYNGEERAKGNILERFSAQQFPDLHSELNLSSLELGDSALYFCASSVSGGYNEQFFGPGTRLTVL.

This sequence joins TRBV7-9 and TRBJ2-3; D may be TRBD1 (6 bases). The germline gives CDR1 SEHNR, CDR2 FQNEAQ (reference sequence). CDR3 length: 15 residues. Trimming left V 4 bases short and J 1 base short, with 12 bases between. CDR3 in amino acids: CASSSPGHGTDTQYF. CDR3 nucleotides: TGTGCCAGCAGCTCCCCGGGACACGGCACAGATACGCAGTATTTT.

The CDR3 DNA sequence: TGTGCCAGCAGTTACTACAGGGCCTACAATGAGCAGTTCTTC. Amino acids: CASSYYRAYNEQFF. V is TRBV6-5 and J is TRBJ2-1, with D possibly being TRBD1 (6 bases). CDR3 length: 14 amino acids. Germline V CDR1 and CDR2: MNHEY, SVGAGI. V was shortened by 1 base and J by 2 bases, with 6 bases between the two germline ends.

V is TRBV7-9 and J is TRBJ2-7, with D unresolved. The CDR3 sequence is 14 residues long. The germline gives CDR1 SEHNR, CDR2 FQNEAQ (reference sequence). The ends were cut back, 5 bases at V and 6 bases at J, with 17 bases in the middle. CDR3 DNA: TGTGCCAGCAGCCCTACCCTCCCTGACTCCGAGCAGTACTTC. As protein: CASSPTLPDSEQYF.

This chain joins TRBV6-5 and TRBJ1-3; D is possibly TRBD1 (5 bases). Germline assignment: CDR1 MNHEY and CDR2 SVGAGI. Trimming took 1 base from V and 0 from J, leaving 10 bases between them. The CDR3 spans 16 residues. This chain's CDR3 is CASSYYDSVSGNTIYF. DNA for the CDR3: TGTGCCAGCAGTTACTACGACAGCGTCTCTGGAAACACCATATATTTT.

The chain joins TRBV5-1 to TRBJ2-3; 11 bases are shared with TRBD2. The CDR3 has 16 amino acids. Germline V gene data show CDR1 as SGHRS and CDR2 as YFSETQ. The V and J ends lost 2 bases and 5 bases, in that order; junction bases with no gene match: 7. In DNA form, the CDR3 reads TGCGCCAGCAGCTTATGGCTAGCGGGGGGAGAAGATACGCAGTATTTT. Translated: CASSLWLAGGEDTQYF. The full variable domain, in which reference TRBV5-1 and TRBJ2-3 provide the parts outside the CDR3, is KAGVTQTPRYLIKTRGQQVTLSCSPISGHRSVSWYQQTPGQGLQFLFEYFSETQRNKGNFPGRFSGRQFSNSRSEMNVSTLELGDSALYLCASSLWLAGGEDTQYFGPGTRLTVL.

This clone was seen a handful of times. The chain employs TRBV5-1 and TRBJ2-3; 14 bases line up with TRBD2. The CDR3 contains 19 residues. With V trimmed by 4 bases and J by 3 bases, 13 bases remained unmatched. The germline gives CDR1 SGHRS, CDR2 YFSETQ. DNA for the CDR3: TGCGCCAGCAGCAACCCGGGACTAGCGGGGGCCCAAAGGACAGATACGCAGTATTTT. Translating gives CASSNPGLAGAQRTDTQYF.

Details on this clone: The sample carries other DNA sequences with the same CDR3. The rearrangement links TRBV2 to TRBJ2-1; TRBD2 might be the D (6 bases). Trimming stripped 6 bases from V and 7 bases from J, with 10 bases between. The length of the CDR3 is 12 residues. The germline gives CDR1 SNHLY, CDR2 FYNNEI. The chain's CDR3 is CASRRGGNEQFF. The DNA for the CDR3 is TGTGCCAGCAGGCGGGGTGGGAATGAGCAGTTCTTC.

The chain couples TRBV2 to TRBJ1-5, with 10 bases matching TRBD1. The CDR3 is made up of 13 amino acids. With V trimmed by 8 bases and J by 7 bases, 5 bases remained unmatched. The germline V gene has CDR1 SNHLY and CDR2 FYNNEI. CDR3 sequence reads: CASRGTGDQPQHF. Here the CDR3 DNA reads TGTGCCAGCCGAGGGACAGGGGACCAGCCCCAGCATTTT.

This rearrangement joins TRBV9 to TRBJ1-2, with D hard to call. The germline gives CDR1 SGDLS, CDR2 YYNGEE. Trimming cost V 5 bases and J 5 bases, with 7 bases left between them. There are 11 residues in the CDR3. The CDR3 DNA reads TGTGCCAGCAGTAACTATTATGGCTACACCTTC. Its translation is CASSNYYGYTF. The full variable domain, in which reference TRBV9 and TRBJ1-2 provide the parts outside the CDR3, is DSGVTQTPKHLITATGQRVTLRCSPRSGDLSVYWYQQSLDQGLQFLIQYYNGEERAKGNILERFSAQQFPDLHSELNLSSLELGDSALYFCASSNYYGYTFGSGTRLTVV.

V and J are TRBV7-8 and TRBJ2-1, with TRBD2 matching over 16 bases. This CDR3 comprises 18 residues. Germline CDR1 reads SGHVS; CDR2 reads FQNEAQ. The trim removed 5 bases at V and 1 base at J, leaving 5 bases unmatched. For the CDR3, the DNA is TGTGCCAGCAGCGGGGGACTAGCGGGGGGGCAATCCTACAATGAGCAGTTCTTC. Translation: CASSGGLAGGQSYNEQFF. Full variable domain (rest looked up from reference TRBV7-8 and TRBJ2-1): GAGVSQSPRYKVAKRGQDVALRCDPISGHVSLFWYQQALGQGPEFLTYFQNEAQLDKSGLPSDRFFAERPEGSVSTLKIQRTQQEDSAVYLCASSGGLAGGQSYNEQFFGPGTRLTVL.

This clone has just a few counts. The chain links TRBV28 to TRBJ2-3, with 9 bases aligning to TRBD2. The J segment lost 1 base and the V segment lost 6 bases, leaving 8 bases of the junction unmatched. The CDR3 is 16 amino acids. CDR1 MDHEN and CDR2 SYDVKM come from the germline V gene. The CDR3 region is CASSPGASGGTDTQYF. CDR3 bases: TGTGCCAGCAGCCCAGGGGCTAGCGGGGGCACAGATACGCAGTATTTT.

The rearrangement joins TRBV5-4 to TRBJ2-2; D uncertain. CDR3 length: 17 amino acids. The ends were cut back, 7 bases at V and 0 bases at J, with 19 bases in the middle. Germline V gene data show CDR1 as SGHNT and CDR2 as YYREEE (reference sequence). Here the CDR3 reads CASGPEGAAANTGELFF. The CDR3, as DNA: TGTGCCAGCGGTCCGGAAGGTGCGGCTGCGAACACCGGGGAGCTGTTTTTT.

The chain joins TRBV7-3 to TRBJ2-7; tentative D call: TRBD1 (5 bases). The germline V gene has CDR1 SGHTA and CDR2 FQGTGA. The CDR3 is 14 amino acids. With 3 bases removed from V and 5 bases from J, the gap between germline ends came to 14 bases. Here the CDR3 DNA reads TGTGCCAGCAGCTTTAGTAGGGGTTCCCACGAGCAGTACTTC. Its protein is CASSFSRGSHEQYF.

This clone was seen a single time. This chain links TRBV5-1 with TRBJ2-7, with 9 bases aligning to TRBD1. This CDR3 is 14 amino acids long. CDR1 is SGHRS and CDR2 is YFSETQ in the germline V gene. Trimming removed 7 bases from V and 2 bases from J; junction bases left unmatched: 7. CDR3 sequence (DNA): TGCGCCAGCGGCACGGGACAGGGAGCCTACGAGCAGTACTTC. It encodes CASGTGQGAYEQYF.

This clone was seen once. The chain carries TRBV7-9 and TRBJ2-3; D is ambiguous. Germline-derived CDR1 and CDR2 are SEHNR and FQNEAQ (reference sequence). The V end was cut by 5 bases, the J end by 2 bases, with 5 bases between. The CDR3 contains 12 residues. CDR3 sequence (DNA): TGTGCCAGCAGCCAGAACACAGATACGCAGTATTTT. Amino acid sequence: CASSQNTDTQYF. Looking up the rest from reference TRBV7-9 and TRBJ2-3 gives the full variable domain: DTGVSQNPRHKITKRGQNVTFRCDPISEHNRLYWYRQTLGQGPEFLTYFQNEAQLEKSRLLSDRFSAERPKGSFSTLEIQRTEQGDSAMYLCASSQNTDTQYFGPGTRLTVL.

The chain uses TRBV11-2 and TRBJ2-7; tentatively, D is TRBD2 (5 bases). CDR1 is SGHAT, CDR2 FQNNGV, per germline. The CDR3 extends over 12 amino acids. Trimming shortened V by 5 bases and J by 3 bases, and 8 bases separated the two germline ends. The CDR3 spells CASSAGGYEQYF. CDR3 nucleotides: TGTGCCAGCAGCGCTGGAGGCTACGAGCAGTACTTC.

This chain connects TRBV5-1 to TRBJ1-1; D might be TRBD1 (6 bases). Trimming cost V 0 bases and J 4 bases, with 13 bases left between them. The germline gives CDR1 SGHRS, CDR2 YFSETQ. The CDR3 runs to 15 residues. CDR3 bases: TGCGCCAGCAGCTTGGAAGGGGGGGGAGGCACTGAAGCTTTCTTT. Translated, it gives CASSLEGGGGTEAFF.

The chain employs TRBV7-2 and TRBJ2-7, with 10 bases fitting TRBD1. The CDR3 consists of 14 residues. Trimming cost V 6 bases and J 2 bases; bases outside gene matches: 4. Germline V CDR1 and CDR2: SGHTA, FQGNSA. CDR3 DNA sequence: TGTGCCAGCAGGCGTGGACAGGGGGCCTACGAGCAGTACTTC. Its protein is CASRRGQGAYEQYF.

The chain recombines TRBV9 with TRBJ2-1; 7 positions agree with TRBD2. The V segment lost 0 bases and the J segment 4 bases; nucleotides outside the gene matches: 4. Germline V gene sequence: CDR1 SGDLS, CDR2 YYNGEE. This CDR3 contains 15 residues. CDR3 nucleotides: TGTGCCAGCAGCGTAGTGGGCGGGGGTTACAATGAGCAGTTCTTC. This gives the protein CASSVVGGGYNEQFF.

This clone showed up just a few times. The CDR3 spells CAIRGQTGTEAFF. In DNA, the CDR3 is TGTGCCATCAGGGGACAGACGGGCACTGAAGCTTTCTTT. The chain is built from TRBV10-3 and TRBJ1-1, with 7 nucleotides matching TRBD1. The V segment lost 6 bases and the J segment 4 bases; nucleotides outside the gene matches: 5. The CDR3 extends over 13 amino acids. From germline, CDR1 is ENHRY and CDR2 SYGVKD.

J is TRBJ1-2 and V is TRBV28; D might be TRBD1 (5 bases). This CDR3 spans 15 amino acids. The ends were cut back, 6 bases at V and 0 bases at J, with 14 bases in the middle. Germline CDR1 MDHEN, CDR2 SYDVKM. Here the CDR3 DNA reads TGTGCCAGCAGCCCCGTGGGGCGAGCTAACTATGGCTACACCTTC. Its protein product is CASSPVGRANYGYTF.

The rearrangement links TRBV11-2 to TRBJ1-2; D is perhaps TRBD1 (5 bases). This CDR3 region has 15 residues. Germline-derived CDR1 and CDR2 are SGHAT and FQNNGV. V gave up 2 bases and J gave up 6 bases, with 16 bases separating them. The CDR3 DNA reads TGTGCCAGCAGCTTATCTGGGGTGTGGGGGGATGGCTACACCTTC. Its translation is CASSLSGVWGDGYTF.

The chain is built from TRBV15 and TRBJ1-5; D is unresolved. The CDR3 runs 15 residues. The germline CDR1 and CDR2 sequences are LNHNV and YYDKDF (reference sequence). V shed 1 base and J shed 4 bases, with 11 bases lying between them. CDR3 region: CATSRAKQVNQPQHF. The CDR3 DNA reads as TGTGCCACCAGCAGAGCGAAGCAGGTTAATCAGCCCCAGCATTTT.

V usage is TRBV10-2 and J usage is TRBJ2-3, with TRBD2 identical over 9 bases. This CDR3 has 16 amino acids. J was trimmed by 1 base and V by 7 bases; bases with no gene match: 9. Germline V gene data show CDR1 as WSHSY and CDR2 as SAAADI. CDR3 coding DNA: TGCGCCAGCACCTTGGGGGGCGGGGGGGGCACAGATACGCAGTATTTT. Protein: CASTLGGGGGTDTQYF.

V is TRBV6-1 and J is TRBJ1-5; 7 bases are shared with TRBD1. After removal of 4 bases from V and 4 bases from J, the junction contained 4 bases not matched to a gene. The CDR3 has 14 amino acids. Germline V lookup: CDR1 MNHNS, CDR2 SASEGT. The CDR3 reads CASSAAGGNQPQHF. The DNA of the CDR3 is TGTGCCAGCAGTGCTGCAGGGGGTAATCAGCCCCAGCATTTT.

This clone turned up a few times. The rearrangement joins TRBV2 to TRBJ2-2; 8 nucleotides line up with TRBD1. J was trimmed by 7 bases and V by 6 bases; bases with no gene match: 10. Germline V gives CDR1 SNHLY, CDR2 FYNNEI. The CDR3 length is 15 residues. The CDR3 sequence is CASRGVQGAVGELFF. The CDR3 bases are TGTGCCAGCAGAGGAGTCCAGGGGGCAGTCGGGGAGCTGTTTTTT.

The chain combines TRBV23-1 with TRBJ1-5; 8 nucleotides match TRBD1. TRBV23-1 counts as an open reading frame of uncertain function. The CDR3 covers 15 residues. The V gene end was trimmed by 3 bases and the J gene end by 6 bases; junction bases not matched to a gene: 7. CDR3 loop: CASSHRQGYGQPQHF. DNA of the CDR3: TGCGCCAGCAGTCATCGACAGGGGTACGGTCAGCCCCAGCATTTT.

The chain recombines TRBV6-5 with TRBJ1-2; D might be TRBD1 (5 bases). CDR3 length: 14 residues. Germline-derived CDR1 and CDR2 are MNHEY and SVGAGI. The V gene lost 2 bases and the J gene lost 7 bases, with 14 bases spanning the gap. The CDR3 nucleotides read TGTGCCAGCAGTTACCGCGGGGGGGGTGGTGGCTACACCTTC. Amino acids: CASSYRGGGGGYTF.